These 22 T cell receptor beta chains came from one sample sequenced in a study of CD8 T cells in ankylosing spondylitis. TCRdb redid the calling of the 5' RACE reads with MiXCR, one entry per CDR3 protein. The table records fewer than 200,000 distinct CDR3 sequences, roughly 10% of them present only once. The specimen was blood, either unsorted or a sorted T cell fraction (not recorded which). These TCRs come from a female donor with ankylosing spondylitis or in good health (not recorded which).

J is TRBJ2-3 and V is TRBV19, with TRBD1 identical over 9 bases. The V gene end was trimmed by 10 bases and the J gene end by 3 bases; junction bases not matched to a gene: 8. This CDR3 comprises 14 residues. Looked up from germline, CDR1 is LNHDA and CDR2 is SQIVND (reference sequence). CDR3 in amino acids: CATDDRGTTDTQYF. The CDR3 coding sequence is TGTGCCACCGACGACAGGGGGACGACAGATACGCAGTATTTT.

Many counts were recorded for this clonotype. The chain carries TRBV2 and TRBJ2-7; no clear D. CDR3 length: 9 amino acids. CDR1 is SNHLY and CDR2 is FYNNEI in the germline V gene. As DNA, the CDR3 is TGTGCGATAACCCAAGAGCAGTACTTC. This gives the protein CAITQEQYF. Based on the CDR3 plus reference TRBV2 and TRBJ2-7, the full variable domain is EPEVTQTPSHQVTQMGQEVILRCVPISNHLYFYWYRQILGQKVEFLVSFYNNEISEKSEIFDDQFSVERPDGSNFTLKIRSTKLEDSAMYFCAITQEQYFGPGTRLTVT.

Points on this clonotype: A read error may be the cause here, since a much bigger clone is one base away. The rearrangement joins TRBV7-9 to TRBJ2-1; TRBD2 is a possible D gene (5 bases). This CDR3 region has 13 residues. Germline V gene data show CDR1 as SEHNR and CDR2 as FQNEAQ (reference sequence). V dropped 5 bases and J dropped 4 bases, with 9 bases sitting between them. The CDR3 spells CASSHGLYNEQFF. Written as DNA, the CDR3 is TGTGCCAGCAGCCACGGACTTTACAATGAGCAGTTCTTC.

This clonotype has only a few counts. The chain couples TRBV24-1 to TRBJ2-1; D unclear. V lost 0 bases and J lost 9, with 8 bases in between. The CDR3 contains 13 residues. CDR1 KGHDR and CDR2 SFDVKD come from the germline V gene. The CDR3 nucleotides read TGTGCCACCAGTGATTTGGACGGTACTGAGCAGTTCTTC. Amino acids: CATSDLDGTEQFF.

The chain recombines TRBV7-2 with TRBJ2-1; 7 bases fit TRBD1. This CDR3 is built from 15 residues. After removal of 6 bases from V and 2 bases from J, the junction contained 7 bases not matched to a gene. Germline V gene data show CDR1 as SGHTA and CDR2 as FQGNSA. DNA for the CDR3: TGTGCCAGCAGTCCAGACAGGGTCCCCTACAATGAGCAGTTCTTC. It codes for CASSPDRVPYNEQFF.

The DNA for the CDR3 is TGTGCCAGCAGTTTGGGGGTCCACGAGCAGTACTTC. As protein: CASSLGVHEQYF. The V and J genes are TRBV12-3 or TRBV12-4 and TRBJ2-7; D could derive from TRBD1 or TRBD2 (5 bases each). CDR3 length: 12 amino acids. V was trimmed by 3 bases and J by 5 bases, leaving 8 bases between them.

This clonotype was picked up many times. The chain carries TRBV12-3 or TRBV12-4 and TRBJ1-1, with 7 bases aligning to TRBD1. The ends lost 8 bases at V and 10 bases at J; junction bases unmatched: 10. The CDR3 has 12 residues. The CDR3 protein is CASGGQGDPAFF. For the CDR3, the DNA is TGTGCCAGCGGGGGGCAGGGGGATCCAGCTTTCTTT.

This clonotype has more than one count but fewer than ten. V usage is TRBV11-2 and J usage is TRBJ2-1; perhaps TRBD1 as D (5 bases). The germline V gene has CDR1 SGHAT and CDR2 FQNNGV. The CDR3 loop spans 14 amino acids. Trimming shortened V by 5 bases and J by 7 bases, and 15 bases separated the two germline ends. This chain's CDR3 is CASSPGWGRNEQFF. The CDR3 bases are TGTGCCAGCAGCCCAGGTTGGGGCAGAAATGAGCAGTTCTTC.

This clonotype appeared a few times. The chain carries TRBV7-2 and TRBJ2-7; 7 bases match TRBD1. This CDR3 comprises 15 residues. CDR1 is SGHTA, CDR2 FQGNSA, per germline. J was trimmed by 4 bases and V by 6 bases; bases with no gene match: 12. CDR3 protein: CASSLPHRGVYEQYF. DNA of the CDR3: TGTGCCAGCAGTCTACCGCACAGGGGAGTTTACGAGCAGTACTTC. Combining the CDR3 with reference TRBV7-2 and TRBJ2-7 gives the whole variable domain GAGVSQSPSNKVTEKGKDVELRCDPISGHTALYWYRQSLGQGLEFLIYFQGNSAPDKSGLPSDRFSAERTGGSVSTLTIQRTQQEDSAVYLCASSLPHRGVYEQYFGPGTRLTVT.

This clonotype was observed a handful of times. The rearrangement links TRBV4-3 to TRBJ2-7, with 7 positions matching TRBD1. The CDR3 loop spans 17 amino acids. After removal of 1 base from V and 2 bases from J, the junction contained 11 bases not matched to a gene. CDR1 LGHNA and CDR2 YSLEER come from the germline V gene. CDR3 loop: CASSQALTGEIPYEQYF. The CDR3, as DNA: TGCGCCAGCAGCCAAGCGCTCACAGGGGAAATCCCCTACGAGCAGTACTTC.

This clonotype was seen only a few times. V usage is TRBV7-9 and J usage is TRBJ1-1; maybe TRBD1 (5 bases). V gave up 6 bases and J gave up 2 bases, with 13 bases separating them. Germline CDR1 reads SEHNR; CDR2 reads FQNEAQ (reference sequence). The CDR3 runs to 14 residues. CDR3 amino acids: CASRPTQGNTEAFF. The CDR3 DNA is TGTGCCAGCAGACCTACTCAGGGAAACACTGAAGCTTTCTTT.

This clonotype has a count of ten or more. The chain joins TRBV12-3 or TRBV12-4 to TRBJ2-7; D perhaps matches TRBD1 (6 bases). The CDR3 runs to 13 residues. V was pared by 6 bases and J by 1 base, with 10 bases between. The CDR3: CASSIGQSYEQYF. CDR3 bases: TGTGCCAGCAGCATAGGACAGTCCTACGAGCAGTACTTC.

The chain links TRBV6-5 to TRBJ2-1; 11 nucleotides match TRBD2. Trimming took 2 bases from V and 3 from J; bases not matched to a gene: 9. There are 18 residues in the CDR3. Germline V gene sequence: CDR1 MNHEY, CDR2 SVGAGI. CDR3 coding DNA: TGTGCCAGCAGTTACCCAGCGGGACTAGCGGACCTCTACAATGAGCAGTTCTTC. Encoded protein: CASSYPAGLADLYNEQFF.

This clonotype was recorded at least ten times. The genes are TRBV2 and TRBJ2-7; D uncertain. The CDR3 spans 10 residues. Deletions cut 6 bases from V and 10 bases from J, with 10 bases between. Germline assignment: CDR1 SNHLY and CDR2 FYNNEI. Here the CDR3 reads CASSGVVQYF. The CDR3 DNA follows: TGTGCCAGCAGCGGTGTGGTCCAGTACTTC.

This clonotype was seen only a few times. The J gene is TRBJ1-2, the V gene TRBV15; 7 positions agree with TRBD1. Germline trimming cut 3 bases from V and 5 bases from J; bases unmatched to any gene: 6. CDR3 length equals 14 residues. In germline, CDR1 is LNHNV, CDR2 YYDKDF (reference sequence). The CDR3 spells CATSRNDRAYGYTF. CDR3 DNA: TGTGCCACCAGCAGGAATGACAGGGCTTATGGCTACACCTTC. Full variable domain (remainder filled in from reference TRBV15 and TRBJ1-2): DAMVIQNPRYQVTQFGKPVTLSCSQTLNHNVMYWYQQKSSQAPKLLFHYYDKDFNNEADTPDNFQSRRPNTSFCFLDIRSPGLGDTAMYLCATSRNDRAYGYTFGSGTRLTVV.

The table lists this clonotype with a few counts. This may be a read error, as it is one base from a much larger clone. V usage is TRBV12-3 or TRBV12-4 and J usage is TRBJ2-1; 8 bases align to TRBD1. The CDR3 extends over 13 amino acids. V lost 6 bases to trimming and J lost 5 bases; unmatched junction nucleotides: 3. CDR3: CASRSTGDNEQFF. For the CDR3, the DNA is TGTGCCAGCAGGTCGACAGGGGACAATGAGCAGTTCTTC.

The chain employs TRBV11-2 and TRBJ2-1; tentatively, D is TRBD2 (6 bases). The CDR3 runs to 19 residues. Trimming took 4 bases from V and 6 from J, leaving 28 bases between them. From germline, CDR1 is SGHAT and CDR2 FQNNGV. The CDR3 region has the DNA TGTGCCAGCAGCTCCTTCGGGACCCCCTCGGGGGAGGATCTCAATGAGCAGTTCTTC. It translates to CASSSFGTPSGEDLNEQFF.

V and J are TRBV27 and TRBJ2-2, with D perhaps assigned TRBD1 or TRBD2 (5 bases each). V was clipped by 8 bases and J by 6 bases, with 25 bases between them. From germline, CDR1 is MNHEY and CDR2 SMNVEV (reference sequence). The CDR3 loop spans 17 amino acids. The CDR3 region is CASSVLRVEGPAGELFF. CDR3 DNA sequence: TGTGCCAGCTCAGTTTTAAGGGTAGAGGGGCCCGCCGGGGAGCTGTTTTTT.

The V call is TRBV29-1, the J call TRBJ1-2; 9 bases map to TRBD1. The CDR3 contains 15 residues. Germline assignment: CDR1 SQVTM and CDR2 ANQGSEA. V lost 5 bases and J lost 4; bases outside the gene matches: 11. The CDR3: CSVIRDRDISYGYTF. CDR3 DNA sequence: TGCAGCGTTATCCGGGACAGGGATATCAGCTATGGCTACACCTTC.

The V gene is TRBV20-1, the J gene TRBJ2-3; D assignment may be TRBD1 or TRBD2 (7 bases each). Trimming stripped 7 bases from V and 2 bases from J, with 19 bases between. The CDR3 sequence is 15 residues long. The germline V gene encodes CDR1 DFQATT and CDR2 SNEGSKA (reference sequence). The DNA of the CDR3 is TGCAGTGGCAGGGGGGGAAGGCACCTCACAGATACGCAGTATTTT. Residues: CSGRGGRHLTDTQYF.

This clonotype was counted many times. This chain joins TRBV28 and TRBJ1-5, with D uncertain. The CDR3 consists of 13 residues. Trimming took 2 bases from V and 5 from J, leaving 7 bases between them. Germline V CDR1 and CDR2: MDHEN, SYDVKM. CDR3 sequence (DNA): TGTGCCAGCAGTTTACCCGGTGATCAGCCCCAGCATTTT. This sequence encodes CASSLPGDQPQHF.

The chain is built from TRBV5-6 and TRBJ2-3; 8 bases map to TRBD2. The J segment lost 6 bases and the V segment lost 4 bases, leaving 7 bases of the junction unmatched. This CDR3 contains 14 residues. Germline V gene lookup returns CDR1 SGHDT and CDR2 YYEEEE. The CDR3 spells CASSGTGGRDTQYF. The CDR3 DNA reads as TGTGCCAGCAGCGGTACGGGAGGGCGGGATACGCAGTATTTT.